This T cell receptor beta chain was observed in a study of blood T cell repertoires in COVID-19. Background on the study: Samples taken during acute and convalescent COVID-19 were collected in the United States, Italy and Spain. Sample material is recorded as cDNA or gDNA derived from T cells, B-cell-depleted T cells, or PBMCs.

The authors' processing: By means of reference gene primer amplification, nucleated cell counts were estimated. The data were produced by immunoSEQ multiplex PCR, yet TCRdb's version contains in-frame clones alone and is incomplete. V and J calls and clone size are copied from that table; D and trimming were computed from the DNA. The sample lists 90,000 to 100,000 clones, 84% occurring once. The V end lost 2 bases, the J end lost 4 bases, and 9 bases lay between the germline ends. From germline, CDR1 is MNHEY and CDR2 SVGAGI. The CDR3 is 14 residues long. Sample: peripheral blood. The TCR sequence derives from a man aged 65-85 years with active or convalescent COVID-19. J is TRBJ1-3 and V is TRBV6-5; D remains unclear. The CDR3 is CASSYGLDGNTIYF. The CDR3, as DNA: TGTGCCAGCAGTTACGGACTTGACGGAAACACCATATATTTT.